This T cell receptor (beta chain) was found in a study of early T cells in non-severe SARS-CoV-2 infection. Study-wide context: Sequenced material consisted of bulk RNA (from unsorted whole blood), and chains were unpaired.

This clonotype was seen a handful of times. Antigen: not known. As part of library construction, unique molecular identifiers were attached to individual cDNA molecules. TCRdb re-derived calls from the 5' RACE reads in MiXCR, one entry per CDR3 protein. The repertoire includes about 52,000 distinct CDR3 sequences, 11% of them detected once, and around 9.6% sits in the top ten. Study results and limitations: A preference for anti-spike CD8 responses marked VDJdb matching, which missed private and CD4 specificities.

V dropped 10 bases and J dropped 5 bases, with 20 bases sitting between them. This CDR3 is built from 14 residues. Sequenced input: whole blood. This receptor was identified in an adult who was a healthcare worker with PCR-confirmed SARS-CoV-2 infection or an uninfected control (not recorded which). The J gene is TRBJ2-5, the V gene TRBV12-3 or TRBV12-4, with a weak D call TRBD1 (6 bases). The CDR3, as DNA: TGTGCCACCAGGGGAACAGGGTTACGGGAGACCCAGTACTTC. Protein sequence: CATRGTGLRETQYF.